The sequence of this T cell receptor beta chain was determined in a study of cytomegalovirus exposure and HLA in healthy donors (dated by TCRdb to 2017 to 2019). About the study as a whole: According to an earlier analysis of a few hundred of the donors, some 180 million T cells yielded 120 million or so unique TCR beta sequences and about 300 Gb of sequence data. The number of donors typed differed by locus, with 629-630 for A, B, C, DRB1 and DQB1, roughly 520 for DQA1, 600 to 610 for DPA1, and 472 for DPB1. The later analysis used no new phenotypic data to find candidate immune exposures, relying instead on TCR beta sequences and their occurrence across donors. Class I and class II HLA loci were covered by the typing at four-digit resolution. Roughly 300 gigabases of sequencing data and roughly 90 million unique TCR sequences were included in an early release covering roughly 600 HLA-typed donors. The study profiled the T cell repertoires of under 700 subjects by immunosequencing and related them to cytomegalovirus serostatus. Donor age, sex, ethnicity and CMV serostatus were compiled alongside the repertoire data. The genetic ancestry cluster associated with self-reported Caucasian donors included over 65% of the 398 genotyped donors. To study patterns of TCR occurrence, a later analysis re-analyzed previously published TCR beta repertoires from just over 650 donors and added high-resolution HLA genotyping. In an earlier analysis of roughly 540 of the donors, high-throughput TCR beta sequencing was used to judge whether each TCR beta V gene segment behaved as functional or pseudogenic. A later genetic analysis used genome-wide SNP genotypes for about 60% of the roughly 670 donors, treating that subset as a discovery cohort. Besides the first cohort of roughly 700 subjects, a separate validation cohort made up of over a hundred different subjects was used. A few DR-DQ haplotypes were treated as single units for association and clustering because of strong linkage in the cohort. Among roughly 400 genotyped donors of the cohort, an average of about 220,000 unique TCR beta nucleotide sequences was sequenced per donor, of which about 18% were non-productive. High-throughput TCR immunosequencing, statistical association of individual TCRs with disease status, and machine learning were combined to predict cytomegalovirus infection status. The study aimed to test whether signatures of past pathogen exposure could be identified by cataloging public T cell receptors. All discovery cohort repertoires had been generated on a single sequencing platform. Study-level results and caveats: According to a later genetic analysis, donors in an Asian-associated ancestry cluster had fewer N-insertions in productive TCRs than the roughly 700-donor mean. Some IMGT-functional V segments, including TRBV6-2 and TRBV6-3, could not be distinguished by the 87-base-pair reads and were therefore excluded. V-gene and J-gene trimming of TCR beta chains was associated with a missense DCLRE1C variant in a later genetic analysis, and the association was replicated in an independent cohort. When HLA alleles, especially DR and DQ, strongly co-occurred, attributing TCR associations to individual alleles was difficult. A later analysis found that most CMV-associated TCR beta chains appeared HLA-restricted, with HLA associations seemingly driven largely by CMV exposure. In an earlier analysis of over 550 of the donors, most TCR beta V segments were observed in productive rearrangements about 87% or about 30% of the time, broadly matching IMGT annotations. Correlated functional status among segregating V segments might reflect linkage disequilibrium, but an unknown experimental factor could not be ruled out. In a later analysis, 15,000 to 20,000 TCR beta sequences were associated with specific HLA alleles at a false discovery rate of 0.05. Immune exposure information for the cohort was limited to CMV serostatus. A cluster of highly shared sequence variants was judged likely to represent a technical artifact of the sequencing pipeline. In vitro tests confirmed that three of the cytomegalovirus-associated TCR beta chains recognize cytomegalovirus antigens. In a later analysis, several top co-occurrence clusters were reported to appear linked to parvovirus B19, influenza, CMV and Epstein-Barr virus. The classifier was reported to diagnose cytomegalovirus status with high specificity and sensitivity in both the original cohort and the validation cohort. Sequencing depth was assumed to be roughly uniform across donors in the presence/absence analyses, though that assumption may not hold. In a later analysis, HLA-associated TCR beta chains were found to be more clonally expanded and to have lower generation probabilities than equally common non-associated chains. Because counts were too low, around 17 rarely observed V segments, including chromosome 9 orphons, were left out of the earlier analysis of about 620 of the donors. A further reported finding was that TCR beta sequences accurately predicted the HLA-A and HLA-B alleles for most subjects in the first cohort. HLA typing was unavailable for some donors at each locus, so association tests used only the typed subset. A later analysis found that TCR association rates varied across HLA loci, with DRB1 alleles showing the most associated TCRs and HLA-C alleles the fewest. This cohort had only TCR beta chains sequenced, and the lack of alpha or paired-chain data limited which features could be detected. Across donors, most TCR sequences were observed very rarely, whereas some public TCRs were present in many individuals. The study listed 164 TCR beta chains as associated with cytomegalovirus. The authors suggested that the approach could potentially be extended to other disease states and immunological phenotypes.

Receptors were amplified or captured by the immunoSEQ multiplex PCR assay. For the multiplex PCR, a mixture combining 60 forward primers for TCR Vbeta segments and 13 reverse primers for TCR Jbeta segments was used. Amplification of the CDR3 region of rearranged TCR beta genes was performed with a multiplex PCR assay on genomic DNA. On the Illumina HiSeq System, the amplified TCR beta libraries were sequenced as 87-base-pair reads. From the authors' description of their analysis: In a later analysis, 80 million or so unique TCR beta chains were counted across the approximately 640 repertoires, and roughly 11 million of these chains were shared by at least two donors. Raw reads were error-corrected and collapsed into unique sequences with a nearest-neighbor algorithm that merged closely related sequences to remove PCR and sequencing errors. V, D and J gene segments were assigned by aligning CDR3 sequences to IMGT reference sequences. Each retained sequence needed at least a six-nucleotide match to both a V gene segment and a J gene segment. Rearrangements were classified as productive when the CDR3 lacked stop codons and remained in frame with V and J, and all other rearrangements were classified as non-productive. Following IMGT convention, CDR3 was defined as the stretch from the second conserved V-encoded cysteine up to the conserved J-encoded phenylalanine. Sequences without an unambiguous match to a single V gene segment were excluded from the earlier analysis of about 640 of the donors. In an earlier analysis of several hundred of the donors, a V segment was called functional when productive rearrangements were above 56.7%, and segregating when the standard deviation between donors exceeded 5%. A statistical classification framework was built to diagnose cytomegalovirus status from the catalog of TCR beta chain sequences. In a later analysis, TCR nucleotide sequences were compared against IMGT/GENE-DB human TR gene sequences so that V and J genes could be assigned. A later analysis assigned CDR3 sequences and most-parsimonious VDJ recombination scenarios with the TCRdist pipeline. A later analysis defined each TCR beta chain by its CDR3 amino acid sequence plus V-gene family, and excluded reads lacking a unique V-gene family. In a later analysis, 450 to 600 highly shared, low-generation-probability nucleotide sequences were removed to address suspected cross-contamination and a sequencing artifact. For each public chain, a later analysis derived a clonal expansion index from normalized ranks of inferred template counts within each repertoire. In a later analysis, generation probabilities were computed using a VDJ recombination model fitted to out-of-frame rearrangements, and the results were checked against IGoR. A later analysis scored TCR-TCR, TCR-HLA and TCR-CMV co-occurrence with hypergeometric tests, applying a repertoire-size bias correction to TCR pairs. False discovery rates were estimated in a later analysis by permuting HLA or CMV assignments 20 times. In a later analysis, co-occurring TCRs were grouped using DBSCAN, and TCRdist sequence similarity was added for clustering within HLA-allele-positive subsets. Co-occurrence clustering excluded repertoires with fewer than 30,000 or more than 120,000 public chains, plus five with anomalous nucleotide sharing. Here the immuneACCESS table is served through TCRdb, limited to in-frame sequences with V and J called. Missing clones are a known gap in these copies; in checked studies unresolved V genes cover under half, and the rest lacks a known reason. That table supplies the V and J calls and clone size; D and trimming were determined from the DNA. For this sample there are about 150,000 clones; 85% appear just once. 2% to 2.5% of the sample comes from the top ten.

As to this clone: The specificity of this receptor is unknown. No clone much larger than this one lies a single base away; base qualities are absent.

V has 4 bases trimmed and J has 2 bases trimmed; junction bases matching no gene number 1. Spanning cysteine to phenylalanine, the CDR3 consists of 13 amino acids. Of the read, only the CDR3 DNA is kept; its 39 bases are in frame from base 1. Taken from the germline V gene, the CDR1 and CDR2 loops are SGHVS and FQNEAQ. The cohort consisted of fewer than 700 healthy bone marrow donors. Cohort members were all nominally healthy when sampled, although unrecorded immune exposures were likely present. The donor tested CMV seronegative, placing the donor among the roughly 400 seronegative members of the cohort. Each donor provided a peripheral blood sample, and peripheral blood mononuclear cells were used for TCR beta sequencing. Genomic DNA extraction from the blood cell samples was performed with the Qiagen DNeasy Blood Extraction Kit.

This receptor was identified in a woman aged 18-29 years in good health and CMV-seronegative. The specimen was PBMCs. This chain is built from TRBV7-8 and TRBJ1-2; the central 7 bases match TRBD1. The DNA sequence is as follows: TGTGCCAGCAGCTCGGGACAGAACTATGGCTACACCTTC. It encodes CASSSGQNYGYTF.